The sequence of this T cell receptor beta chain was determined in a study of CD8+CD57+ T cells in acquired aplastic anemia. Study-level information: The DNA of sorted CD4+ and CD8+ cells averaged approximately 3.4 ug.

This clonotype has ten or more counts. What it binds is unknown. Patients selected for sequencing had displayed CD8+CD57+ cell expansion by flow cytometry. No therapy had been given to the patients at the time of blood sampling. Study conclusions and caveats: Twenty-nine CD8+ CDR3 sequences were shared between patients and controls.

Using genomic DNA as the template, TCR beta VDJ and CDR3 profiling was carried out. One entry per CDR3 protein results from TCRdb running MiXCR on the reads. The sample holds about 150,000 distinct CDR3 sequences, just over 50% seen once. Per germline, CDR1 SGHAT and CDR2 FQDESV (reference sequence). Trimming shortened V by 2 bases and J by 0 bases, and 9 bases separated the two germline ends. The CDR3 is 15 residues long. The V call is TRBV11-1, the J call TRBJ2-3; D might be TRBD1 (5 bases). The TCR was taken from a human donor with aplastic anemia. The sample taken for sequencing was sorted CD4+, CD8+, or CD8+CD57+ T cells (not recorded which) from PBMCs. CDR3: CASSLRTPSTDTQYF. The CDR3 coding sequence is TGTGCCAGCAGCTTACGGACACCTAGCACAGATACGCAGTATTTT.